The clone carrying this T cell receptor beta chain was detected ten times or more. Its antigen is not known. V lost 7 bases and J lost 4, with 12 bases in between. Looked up from germline, CDR1 is LNHNV and CDR2 is YYDKDF (reference sequence). CDR3 length: 13 residues. This sample stems from a study of CD8 T cells in ankylosing spondylitis. TCRdb passed the 5' RACE reads through MiXCR, listing each CDR3 protein once. The table records about 460,000 distinct CDR3 sequences, less than 6% of them present only once. General observations from the study: Made up of about eight highly homologous variants, a TCR beta motif appeared characteristic of ankylosing spondylitis blood.

The material sequenced was blood, either unsorted or a sorted T cell fraction (not recorded which). The chain couples TRBV15 to TRBJ2-3, with D possibly being TRBD1 (6 bases). This receptor was obtained from a male donor with ankylosing spondylitis. CDR3 bases: TGTGCCACCACGGGCCCAGGGGCAGATACGCAGTATTTT. Encoded protein: CATTGPGADTQYF.